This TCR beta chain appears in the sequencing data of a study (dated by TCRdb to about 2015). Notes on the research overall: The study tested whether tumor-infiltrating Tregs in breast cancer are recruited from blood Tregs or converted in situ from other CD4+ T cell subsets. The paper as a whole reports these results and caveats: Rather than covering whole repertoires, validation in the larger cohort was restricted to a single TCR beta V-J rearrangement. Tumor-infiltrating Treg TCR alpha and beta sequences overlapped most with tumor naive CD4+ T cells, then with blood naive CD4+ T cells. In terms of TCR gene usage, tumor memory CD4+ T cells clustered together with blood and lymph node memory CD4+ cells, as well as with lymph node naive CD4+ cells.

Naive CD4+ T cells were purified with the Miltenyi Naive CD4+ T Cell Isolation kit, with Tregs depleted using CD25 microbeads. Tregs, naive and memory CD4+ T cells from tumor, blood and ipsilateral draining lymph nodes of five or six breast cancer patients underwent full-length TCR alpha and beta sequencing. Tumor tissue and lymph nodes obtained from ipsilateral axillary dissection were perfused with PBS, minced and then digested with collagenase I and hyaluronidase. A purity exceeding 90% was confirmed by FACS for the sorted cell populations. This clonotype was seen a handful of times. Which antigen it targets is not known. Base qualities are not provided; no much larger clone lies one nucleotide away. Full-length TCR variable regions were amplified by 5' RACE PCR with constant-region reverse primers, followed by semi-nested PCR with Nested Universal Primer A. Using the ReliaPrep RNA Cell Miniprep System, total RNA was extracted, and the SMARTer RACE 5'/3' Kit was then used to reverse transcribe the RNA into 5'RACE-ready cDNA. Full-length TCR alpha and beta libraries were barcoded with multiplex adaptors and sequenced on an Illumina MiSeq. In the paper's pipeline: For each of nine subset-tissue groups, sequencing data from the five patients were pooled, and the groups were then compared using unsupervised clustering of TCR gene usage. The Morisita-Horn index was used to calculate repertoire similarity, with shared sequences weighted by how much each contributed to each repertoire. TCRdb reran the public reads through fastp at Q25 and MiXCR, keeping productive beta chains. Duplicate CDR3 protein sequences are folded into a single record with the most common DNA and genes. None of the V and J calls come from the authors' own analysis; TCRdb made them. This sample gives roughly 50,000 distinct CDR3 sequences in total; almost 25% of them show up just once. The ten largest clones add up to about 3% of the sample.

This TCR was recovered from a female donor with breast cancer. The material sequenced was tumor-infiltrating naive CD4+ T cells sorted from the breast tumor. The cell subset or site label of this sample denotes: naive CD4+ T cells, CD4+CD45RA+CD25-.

Here the CDR3 is given as CASWDSYNSPLHF. The DNA is as follows: TGTGCCAGCTGGGACAGCTATAATTCACCCCTCCACTTT. This receptor chain uses TRBV6-6 and TRBJ1-6, with 7 middle bases fitting TRBD1. The cysteine opens and the phenylalanine closes a CDR3 of 13 amino acids. Here the CDR3 DNA is all that survives: 39 bases in frame from base 1. CDR1 MNHNY and CDR2 SVGAGI are derived from the germline V gene (reference sequence). V has 8 bases trimmed and J has 3 bases trimmed; junction bases matching no gene number 1.